These 20 T cell receptor beta chains originate from one sample sequenced in a study of shared clonotypes between healthy human individuals. Only in-frame clones appear in the TCRdb table, and some are missing; sequencing was by immunoSEQ multiplex PCR. This sample has approximately 250,000 clones, with over 60% found just once. The source material was memory CD4+ T cells sorted from blood. The subset was: CD45RA-negative fraction. The receptors come from a man aged 30 to 45 in good health.

The chain is built from TRBV5-6 and TRBJ1-2; TRBD1 might be the D (6 bases). This CDR3 spans 14 amino acids. Germline V lookup: CDR1 SGHDT, CDR2 YYEEEE. Trimming left V 0 bases short and J 7 bases short, with 13 bases between. The chain's CDR3 is CASSLASGASGYTF. In DNA, the CDR3 is TGTGCCAGCAGCTTGGCTTCGGGGGCCTCTGGCTACACCTTC.

The chain carries TRBV27 and TRBJ2-3; 9 nucleotides agree with TRBD2. The CDR3 contains 16 residues. Looked up from germline, CDR1 is MNHEY and CDR2 is SMNVEV (reference sequence). Unmatched junction bases numbered 5, after V lost 2 bases and J lost 2 bases. The chain's CDR3 is CASSLAGGIYTDTQYF. The CDR3 bases are TGTGCCAGCAGTTTAGCGGGAGGGATCTACACAGATACGCAGTATTTT.

This clone was seen just once. Germline and junction disagree at one end, which may indicate a read error. This chain connects TRBV23-1 to TRBJ2-7; D may correspond to TRBD1 or TRBD2 (5 bases each). TRBV23-1 belongs to the ORF category, with a function that is uncertain. This CDR3 spans 14 amino acids. DNA for the CDR3: TGCGCCAGCAGTCAACGCACCAGGGAGCCCCAGTCTGACTTC. Translation: CASSQRTREPQSDF.

This clone was observed once. The chain employs TRBV7-2 and TRBJ2-2; D uncertain. Per the germline V gene, CDR1 is SGHTA and CDR2 is FQGNSA. V was trimmed by 5 bases and J by 5 bases, leaving 21 bases between them. This CDR3 is 17 amino acids long. CDR3 region: CASSKSGFAKGTGELFF. In nucleotides, the CDR3 is TGTGCCAGCAGCAAAAGTGGGTTTGCCAAGGGTACCGGGGAGCTGTTTTTT.

The chain carries TRBV5-6 and TRBJ2-7; D unresolved. CDR1 SGHDT and CDR2 YYEEEE come from the germline V gene. V was trimmed by 4 bases and J by 7 bases, leaving 15 bases between them. The CDR3 is 13 amino acids. The CDR3 spells CASSPTLPSEQYF. CDR3 sequence (DNA): TGTGCCAGCAGCCCGACACTTCCAAGTGAGCAGTACTTC. The whole variable domain, filled in from reference TRBV5-6 and TRBJ2-7, reads DAGVTQSPTHLIKTRGQQVTLRCSPKSGHDTVSWYQQALGQGPQFIFQYYEEEERQRGNFPDRFSGHQFPNYSSELNVNALLLGDSALYLCASSPTLPSEQYFGPGTRLTVT.

The chain is built from TRBV5-4 and TRBJ2-7; unclear D gene. This CDR3 is 12 amino acids long. CDR1 is SGHNT and CDR2 is YYREEE in the germline V gene (reference sequence). The V end was cut by 6 bases, the J end by 2 bases, with 9 bases between. The CDR3 reads CASNVRTYEQYF. The CDR3 region has the DNA TGTGCCAGCAACGTTCGAACCTACGAGCAGTACTTC.

The chain recombines TRBV7-6 with TRBJ2-1, with TRBD2 matching over 9 bases. The CDR3 contains 20 residues. From germline, CDR1 is SGHVS and CDR2 FNYEAQ. V lost 1 base to trimming and J lost 0 bases; unmatched junction nucleotides: 13. CDR3 protein: CASSLGHVSILAGSYNEQFF. In nucleotides, the CDR3 is TGTGCCAGCAGCTTAGGTCACGTTTCTATACTAGCGGGCTCCTACAATGAGCAGTTCTTC.

In its sample, this clone was seen many times. V and J are TRBV7-9 and TRBJ1-1, with D perhaps TRBD1 (5 bases). The CDR3 spans 15 residues. Trimming left V 5 bases short and J 3 bases short, with 16 bases between. From germline, CDR1 is SEHNR and CDR2 FQNEAQ (reference sequence). In nucleotides, the CDR3 is TGTGCCAGCAGCCGACTATTAGGGACGGACACTGAAGCTTTCTTT. This sequence encodes CASSRLLGTDTEAFF.

The rearrangement joins TRBV6-5 to TRBJ2-7, with a weak D call TRBD2 (6 bases). CDR3 size: 15 residues. CDR1 and CDR2 (germline): MNHEY, SVGAGI. Trimming left V 5 bases short and J 3 bases short, with 17 bases between. The CDR3 reads CASSLGRGAGYEQYF. The CDR3 nucleotides read TGTGCCAGCAGTCTGGGGCGCGGGGCGGGCTACGAGCAGTACTTC.

V is TRBV5-5 and J is TRBJ2-7, with D tentatively TRBD2 (5 bases). The CDR3 extends over 14 amino acids. The ends were cut back, 4 bases at V and 1 base at J, with 12 bases in the middle. Germline V gives CDR1 SGHKS, CDR2 YYEKEE (reference sequence). The CDR3 reads CASSPQGGSYEQYF. As DNA, the CDR3 is TGTGCCAGCAGCCCCCAAGGAGGTTCCTACGAGCAGTACTTC.

This clone was recorded at least ten times. The V gene is TRBV18, the J gene TRBJ2-3; D not certain. The CDR3 covers 14 residues. Germline loops: CDR1 KGHSH, CDR2 LQKENI. With 3 bases removed from V and 5 bases from J, the gap between germline ends came to 12 bases. The DNA of the CDR3 is TGTGCCAGCTCACCCGTTGTCTCGGTAGATACGCAGTATTTT. This gives the protein CASSPVVSVDTQYF.

The chain is built from TRBV9 and TRBJ2-1; a weak D match, TRBD2 (6 bases). This CDR3 has 21 residues. Deletions cut 0 bases from V and 4 bases from J, with 29 bases between. Germline values: CDR1 SGDLS, CDR2 YYNGEE. The CDR3 DNA follows: TGTGCCAGCAGCGTAGTATACATCGGCGGGACTCTTCGTTTAACTTACAATGAGCAGTTCTTC. Translation: CASSVVYIGGTLRLTYNEQFF.

On this clone: Different DNA sequences within this sample yield the same CDR3. This chain links TRBV9 with TRBJ2-5, with TRBD1 identical over 8 bases. With V trimmed by 3 bases and J by 5 bases, 3 bases remained unmatched. The CDR3 has 13 amino acids. CDR1 and CDR2 from the germline V gene are SGDLS and YYNGEE. CDR3 protein: CASSGQGFETQYF. The CDR3 DNA follows: TGTGCCAGCAGCGGACAGGGGTTTGAGACCCAGTACTTC.

The chain uses TRBV13 and TRBJ2-7; D is unclear. CDR3 length equals 13 residues. Germline-derived CDR1 and CDR2 are PRHDT and FYEKMQ (reference sequence). V shed 2 bases and J shed 3 bases, with 8 bases lying between them. CDR3 sequence (DNA): TGTGCCAGCAGCTTAACCAAGGGCTACGAGCAGTACTTC. It is translated as CASSLTKGYEQYF.

This clone was observed many times. V is TRBV5-6 and J is TRBJ1-2; D is perhaps TRBD1 (6 bases). Trimming cost V 4 bases and J 7 bases, with 17 bases left between them. Germline CDR1 and CDR2: SGHDT and YYEEEE. The length of the CDR3 is 14 residues. The CDR3 sequence: CASSKSFRGRGYTF. The DNA for the CDR3 is TGTGCCAGCAGCAAGTCATTCAGGGGACGTGGCTACACCTTC.

The rearrangement joins TRBV6-4 to TRBJ1-2; the D is unclear. Germline CDR1 MRHNA, CDR2 SNTAGT. The CDR3 runs to 18 residues. V shed 2 bases and J shed 3 bases, with 22 bases lying between them. The CDR3 DNA follows: TGTGCCAGCAGTGACACTTTCAATGGTTTGGCAGAACACTATGGCTACACCTTC. Its translation is CASSDTFNGLAEHYGYTF.

The chain couples TRBV27 to TRBJ2-1; the match to TRBD1 covers 8 bases. Germline V gene data show CDR1 as MNHEY and CDR2 as SMNVEV (reference sequence). V shed 8 bases, J shed 9 bases, and the junction held 6 bases outside the gene matches. This CDR3 has 12 amino acids. CDR3 DNA: TGTGCCAGCCGACAGGGGCCCAGTGAGCAGTTCTTC. Protein product: CASRQGPSEQFF.

The count of this clone is one. The chain couples TRBV2 to TRBJ1-5; TRBD1 aligns across 11 bases. V lost 7 bases and J lost 7; bases outside the gene matches: 9. The CDR3 totals 15 residues. The germline CDR1 and CDR2 sequences are SNHLY and FYNNEI. In DNA form, the CDR3 reads TGTGCCAGCAATACCGGACAGGGGGCTGGGCAGCCCCAGCATTTT. Translating it yields CASNTGQGAGQPQHF. The full variable domain, in which reference TRBV2 and TRBJ1-5 provide the parts outside the CDR3, is EPEVTQTPSHQVTQMGQEVILRCVPISNHLYFYWYRQILGQKVEFLVSFYNNEISEKSEIFDDQFSVERPDGSNFTLKIRSTKLEDSAMYFCASNTGQGAGQPQHFGDGTRLSIL.

The CDR3 region has the DNA TGTGCCAGCAGCCAAGATGAGGCTAGTGGGGCCGGGGAGCTGTTTTTT. Translating gives CASSQDEASGAGELFF. The chain has TRBV4-2 and TRBJ2-2; D unclear. The CDR3 is 16 amino acids. CDR1 is LGHNA and CDR2 is YNFKEQ in the germline V gene. V was clipped by 0 bases and J by 6 bases, with 14 bases between them.

This chain connects TRBV11-2 to TRBJ1-1; D remains ambiguous. CDR1 is SGHAT and CDR2 is FQNNGV in the germline V gene. The CDR3 is made up of 15 amino acids. V lost 6 bases and J 4 bases, leaving 18 bases between the germline ends. CDR3 DNA: TGTGCCAGCAGTCTTTTAGTCGGTTCAGCCACTGAAGCTTTCTTT. Translation gives CASSLLVGSATEAFF.